This T cell receptor (beta chain) was recorded in a study of T cells in Graves' hyperthyroidism and ophthalmopathy. This clonotype was observed many times. Germline V lookup: CDR1 MDHEN, CDR2 SYDVKM. With V trimmed by 6 bases and J by 0 bases, 7 bases remained unmatched. The CDR3 is made up of 15 amino acids. Template material for amplifying TCR beta CDR3 regions consisted of RNA transcripts. In the first-round RT-PCR of the TCR CDR3, the HTBI primer set was used. A single record per CDR3 protein comes from TCRdb applying MiXCR to the multiplex PCR reads. The sample has 700,000 or so distinct CDR3 sequences, over 15% seen once.

The sequence was obtained from a man between 18 and 35 years old with Graves' hyperthyroidism. Sequencing was performed on blood. The chain employs TRBV28 and TRBJ2-7; TRBD2 matches at 8 bases. The CDR3 DNA reads as TGTGCCAGCAGGATCAATCGGGAGGGCTCCTACGAGCAGTACTTC. It translates to CASRINREGSYEQYF.